Presented here are 15 T cell receptor beta chains from one specimen sequenced in a study of blood T cell repertoires in COVID-19. The method was immunoSEQ multiplex PCR; TCRdb's version includes in-frame clones alone and lacks a portion of them. The sample yields roughly 150,000 clones, around three quarters seen once. The sample taken for sequencing was peripheral blood. The receptors here all came from a man between 50 and 59 years old with active or convalescent COVID-19.

The genes are TRBV5-5 and TRBJ1-1; no reliable D call. The CDR3 consists of 13 residues. The germline gives CDR1 SGHKS, CDR2 YYEKEE (reference sequence). V lost 5 bases, J lost 7 bases, and 15 bases lay in between. CDR3 protein: CASRLNPPFEAFF. CDR3 sequence (DNA): TGTGCCAGCAGACTGAATCCTCCGTTTGAAGCTTTCTTT.

This clone was observed a few times. The chain links TRBV27 to TRBJ1-1; the D gene is possibly TRBD1 (5 bases). Trimming pared 7 bases from V and 1 base from J, leaving 13 bases between. In germline, CDR1 is MNHEY, CDR2 SMNVEV (reference sequence). The CDR3 contains 14 residues. CDR3 in DNA: TGTGCCAGCACCCCCCTGGGGGGGAACACTGAAGCTTTCTTT. It specifies CASTPLGGNTEAFF.

V usage is TRBV28 and J usage is TRBJ1-5; D gene ambiguous. V lost 9 bases to trimming and J lost 0 bases, with 6 bases between them. Germline V gives CDR1 MDHEN, CDR2 SYDVKM. This CDR3 is built from 12 residues. This CDR3 is CASQVSNQPQHF. CDR3 nucleotide sequence: TGTGCCAGTCAGGTTAGCAATCAGCCCCAGCATTTT.

The genes are TRBV27 and TRBJ2-7, with 7 bases matching TRBD2. V was clipped by 8 bases and J by 4 bases; unmatched bases: 11. This CDR3 is 14 amino acids long. CDR1 and CDR2 (germline): MNHEY, SMNVEV (reference sequence). CDR3 DNA: TGTGCCAGCTGGGAGGGAGGGCGCGGGTACGAGCAGTACTTC. Its translation is CASWEGGRGYEQYF.

The V call is TRBV7-3, the J call TRBJ1-1, with D hard to call. This CDR3 has 13 amino acids. Germline CDR1 reads SGHTA; CDR2 reads FQGTGA. V was clipped by 6 bases and J by 0 bases, with 8 bases between them. The DNA for the CDR3 is TGTGCCAGCAGTCCCCCAGTGAACACTGAAGCTTTCTTT. This codes for CASSPPVNTEAFF.

Only a few counts were recorded for this clone. V gene TRBV7-9 combines with J gene TRBJ2-1; D is perhaps TRBD2 (5 bases). The V end was cut by 2 bases, the J end by 8 bases, with 10 bases between. The V gene's germline CDR1 is SEHNR and CDR2 FQNEAQ (reference sequence). CDR3 length: 13 residues. The DNA of the CDR3 is TGTGCCAGCAGCTTAAACTGGCGGGATGAGCAGTTCTTC. Translated, it gives CASSLNWRDEQFF.

V and J are TRBV3-1 (or the pseudogene TRBV3-2) and TRBJ1-2, with a possible D match to TRBD1 (6 bases). Germline V gene lookup returns CDR1 LGHDT and CDR2 YNNKEL (reference sequence). The CDR3 spans 15 residues. V was cut by 3 bases and J by 3 bases, with 14 bases left in between. The CDR3 nucleotides are TGTGCCAGCAGCCAGATGGGGGGGGCGCACTATGGCTACACCTTC. It codes for CASSQMGGAHYGYTF.

The J gene is TRBJ2-1, the V gene TRBV29-1; TRBD1 is a possible D gene (7 bases). This CDR3 region has 13 residues. The germline V gene has CDR1 SQVTM and CDR2 ANQGSEA. Trimming pared 4 bases from V and 9 bases from J, leaving 16 bases between. CDR3 bases: TGCAGCGTTGCCAAGGGGGCCGGGGGTGAGCAGTTCTTC. This encodes CSVAKGAGGEQFF.

This chain connects TRBV6-5 to TRBJ2-2; 10 bases are a match to TRBD2. Germline CDR1 MNHEY, CDR2 SVGAGI. CDR3 length equals 16 residues. The V and J ends lost 3 bases and 9 bases, in that order; junction bases with no gene match: 10. The CDR3 loop is CASSYGLAGVPRELFF. As DNA, the CDR3 is TGTGCCAGCAGTTATGGCCTAGCGGGAGTTCCGAGGGAGCTGTTTTTT.

The chain links TRBV19 to TRBJ1-2; D perhaps matches TRBD1 (5 bases). This CDR3 spans 15 amino acids. Trimming left V 7 bases short and J 4 bases short, with 19 bases between. In germline, CDR1 is LNHDA, CDR2 SQIVND (reference sequence). As DNA, the CDR3 is TGTGCCAGTAAGACTCGGGGGGAAGCACTCTATGGCTACACCTTC. Its protein product is CASKTRGEALYGYTF.

This chain uses TRBV11-3 with TRBJ2-2, with TRBD2 as a possible D gene (5 bases). The V end lost 5 bases, the J end lost 5 bases, and 9 bases lay between the germline ends. The germline V gene has CDR1 SGHNT and CDR2 YENEEA. The CDR3 is made up of 13 amino acids. The CDR3 coding sequence is TGTGCCAGCAGCAGCGGTACAACCGGGGAGCTGTTTTTT. It encodes CASSSGTTGELFF.

The V gene is TRBV19, the J gene TRBJ1-5; D unresolved. The CDR3 length is 14 residues. Trimming took 4 bases from V and 3 from J, leaving 10 bases between them. Germline lookup yields CDR1 LNHDA and CDR2 SQIVND (reference sequence). Here the CDR3 reads CASSNDKFNQPQHF. The CDR3 bases are TGTGCCAGTAGTAACGACAAGTTCAATCAGCCCCAGCATTTT.

The rearrangement uses TRBV4-2 and TRBJ2-3, with D tentatively TRBD2 (5 bases). The CDR3 length is 15 residues. In germline, CDR1 is LGHNA, CDR2 YNFKEQ. The ends were cut back, 7 bases at V and 0 bases at J, with 14 bases in the middle. CDR3 sequence reads: CASNPAGSSTDTQYF. In DNA form, the CDR3 reads TGTGCCAGCAACCCGGCGGGCTCTAGCACAGATACGCAGTATTTT.

This chain uses TRBV27 with TRBJ2-3; D is unclear. The ends were cut back, 2 bases at V and 3 bases at J, with 3 bases in the middle. This CDR3 is 12 amino acids long. CDR1 and CDR2 from the germline V gene are MNHEY and SMNVEV (reference sequence). In DNA form, the CDR3 reads TGTGCCAGCAGTTTAGCGACAGATACGCAGTATTTT. Translation gives CASSLATDTQYF.

By share of the sample, this clone is medium-sized. The J gene is TRBJ2-3, the V gene TRBV7-6, with 10 bases aligning to TRBD2. The CDR3 sequence is 16 residues long. Trimming removed 2 bases from V and 6 bases from J; junction bases left unmatched: 8. CDR1 and CDR2 from the germline V gene are SGHVS and FNYEAQ. As DNA, the CDR3 is TGTGCCAGCAGCTTAAGGACTAGCGGAAACGGGGATACGCAGTATTTT. Its translation is CASSLRTSGNGDTQYF.